This T cell receptor beta chain came from a study of vaccination effects on CD4 cells after COVID-19. At the level of the study: Post-vaccine draws lagged the second dose by a median of 72 days.

Measured with immunoSEQ multiplex PCR; TCRdb has only the in-frame clones, and not every one. Altogether 25,000 to 35,000 clones are present, more than 60% being singletons, with the ten largest covering approximately 10%. Per germline, CDR1 MNHEY and CDR2 SMNVEV (reference sequence). The CDR3 contains 17 residues. The junction had 5 bases not matched to a gene; V was cut back by 1 base and J by 3 bases. This clone has only one observation. Its cognate antigen is unknown. Sequencing in the ViraFEST assay came after antigen-specific CD4+ T cells had been expanded with viral peptide pools, which were used to stimulate PBMC. Isolation of CD4+ T cells took place after 10 days of culture. The participants, recipients of two vaccine doses, got either BNT162b2 or mRNA-1273. Vaccinated participants had no history of SARS-CoV-2 infection and tested negative for nucleocapsid antibodies. Study results and caveats: Whether induced by infection or by vaccine, clones showed marked clonal contraction late after vaccination.

This receptor was obtained from a human donor who received a COVID-19 vaccine. This rearrangement joins TRBV27 to TRBJ2-2, with 10 bases identical to TRBD2. The starting material was CD4+ T cells from PBMCs cultured with HCoV-NL63 spike peptides, obtained after COVID-19 vaccination. The CDR3 coding sequence is TGTGCCAGCAGTTTATACGTAGCGGGGGGATACACCGGGGAGCTGTTTTTT. It translates to CASSLYVAGGYTGELFF.